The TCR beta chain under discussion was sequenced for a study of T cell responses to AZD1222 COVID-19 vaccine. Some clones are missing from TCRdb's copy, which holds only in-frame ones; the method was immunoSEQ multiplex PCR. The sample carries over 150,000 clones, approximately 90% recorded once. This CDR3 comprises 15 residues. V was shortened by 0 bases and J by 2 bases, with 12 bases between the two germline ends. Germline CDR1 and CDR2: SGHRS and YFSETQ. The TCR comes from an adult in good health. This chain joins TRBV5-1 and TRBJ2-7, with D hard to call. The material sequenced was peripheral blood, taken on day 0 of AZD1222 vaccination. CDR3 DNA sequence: TGCGCCAGCAGCTTGGACTGGGGTACCCCCTACGAGCAGTACTTC. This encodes CASSLDWGTPYEQYF.